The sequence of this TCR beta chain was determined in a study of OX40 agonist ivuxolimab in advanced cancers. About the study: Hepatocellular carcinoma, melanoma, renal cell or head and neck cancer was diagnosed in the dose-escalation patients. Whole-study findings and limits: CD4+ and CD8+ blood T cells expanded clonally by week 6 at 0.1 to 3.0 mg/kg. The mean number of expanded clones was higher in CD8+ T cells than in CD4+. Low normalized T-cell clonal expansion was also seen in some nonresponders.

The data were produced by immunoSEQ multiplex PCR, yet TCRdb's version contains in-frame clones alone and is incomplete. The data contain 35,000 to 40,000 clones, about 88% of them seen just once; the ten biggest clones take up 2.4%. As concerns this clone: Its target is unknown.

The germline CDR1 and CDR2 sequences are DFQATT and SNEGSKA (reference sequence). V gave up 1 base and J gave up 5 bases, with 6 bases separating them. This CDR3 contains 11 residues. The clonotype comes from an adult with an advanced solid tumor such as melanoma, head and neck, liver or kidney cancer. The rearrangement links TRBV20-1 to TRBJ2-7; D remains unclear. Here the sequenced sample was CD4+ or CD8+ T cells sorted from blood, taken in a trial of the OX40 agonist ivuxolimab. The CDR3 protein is CSARGGDEQYF. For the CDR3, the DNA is TGCAGTGCTAGAGGGGGTGACGAGCAGTACTTC.